Presented here are 21 T cell receptor beta chains from one specimen sequenced in a study of blood T cells in healthy people across ages. Together with a sample-barcoded 5' primer, a J-beta primer mix was included in a second PCR lasting about 7 to 11 cycles. A single record per CDR3 protein comes from TCRdb applying MiXCR to the 5' RACE reads. The sample comprises around 800,000 distinct CDR3 sequences, 20% to 30% of which are singletons, and 3% rests with the top ten. Separately, the same data were catalogued under a study of T cells of mothers and their children.

Material for sequencing was blood. The source of these receptors is a boy between 5 and 17 years old in good health.

This clonotype was counted between two and nine times. The chain recombines TRBV7-6 with TRBJ1-6; D remains ambiguous. The V end was cut by 1 base, the J end by 13 bases, with 17 bases between. Germline CDR1 and CDR2: SGHVS and FNYEAQ. The CDR3 is 15 residues long. The CDR3 region is CASSLVFSISSPLHF. In DNA form, the CDR3 reads TGTGCCAGCAGCTTAGTTTTTAGTATCAGCTCCCCCCTCCACTTT.

This clonotype was observed many times. CDR3 region: CASAKPGLAGSGSSYNEQFF. The CDR3 coding sequence is TGTGCCAGCGCGAAGCCGGGACTAGCGGGGTCTGGAAGCTCCTACAATGAGCAGTTCTTC. This chain uses TRBV12-3 or TRBV12-4 with TRBJ2-1; 13 bases line up with TRBD2. The CDR3 runs 20 residues. With V trimmed by 8 bases and J by 0 bases, 16 bases remained unmatched.

V and J are TRBV29-1 and TRBJ2-5; 7 nucleotides agree with TRBD2. The length of the CDR3 is 11 residues. With V trimmed by 4 bases and J by 4 bases, 0 bases remained unmatched. Germline lookup yields CDR1 SQVTM and CDR2 ANQGSEA. CDR3 sequence reads: CSVGGGETQYF. In DNA form, the CDR3 reads TGCAGCGTTGGGGGGGGAGAGACCCAGTACTTC.

The V gene is TRBV20-1, the J gene TRBJ2-5; 8 nucleotides match TRBD2. The germline V gene encodes CDR1 DFQATT and CDR2 SNEGSKA (reference sequence). The CDR3 is 14 residues long. The V and J ends lost 0 bases and 1 base, in that order; junction bases with no gene match: 1. The CDR3 region is CSARERGAQETQYF. The DNA of the CDR3 is TGCAGTGCTAGAGAGCGGGGGGCCCAAGAGACCCAGTACTTC.

The genes are TRBV14 and TRBJ2-6; D gene ambiguous. CDR1 SGHDN and CDR2 FVKESK come from the germline V gene. This CDR3 region has 16 residues. V was pared by 3 bases and J by 0 bases, with 9 bases between. The CDR3 protein is CASSQRSRSGANVLTF. CDR3 bases: TGTGCCAGCAGCCAGAGGAGTCGCTCTGGGGCCAACGTCCTGACTTTC.

The CDR3 DNA reads TGCGCCAGCAGCCAAGAACCAGTGGTCACATCCTACGAGCAGTACTTC. Amino acid sequence: CASSQEPVVTSYEQYF. The rearrangement uses TRBV4-1 and TRBJ2-7, with no clear D. Germline CDR1 is MGHRA and CDR2 is YSYEKL. This CDR3 region has 16 residues. The germline V and J ends were trimmed by 0 bases and 1 base, with 13 bases remaining between them.

The chain has TRBV10-3 and TRBJ2-5; a possible D gene is TRBD1 (5 bases). The CDR3 is 13 amino acids. Germline values: CDR1 ENHRY, CDR2 SYGVKD. V was cut by 6 bases and J by 5 bases, with 13 bases left in between. The CDR3 region is CAISSSGLETQYF. The DNA of the CDR3 is TGTGCCATCAGCTCATCAGGGTTGGAGACCCAGTACTTC.

This clonotype was counted once. The V gene is TRBV7-8, the J gene TRBJ2-5; D is unclear. V lost 7 bases, J lost 5 bases, and 14 bases lay in between. Per the germline V gene, CDR1 is SGHVS and CDR2 is FQNEAQ. The CDR3 runs to 13 residues. The CDR3 DNA is TGTGCCAGCAATTGGGTGTTGGGGGAGACCCAGTACTTC. Translated, it gives CASNWVLGETQYF.

This clonotype was observed a handful of times. V and J are TRBV6-2 or TRBV6-3 and TRBJ2-1, with TRBD1 matching over 8 bases. Germline CDR1 is MNHEY and CDR2 is SVGEGT. The length of the CDR3 is 14 residues. The junction had 9 bases not matched to a gene; V was cut back by 5 bases and J by 9 bases. The CDR3 bases are TGTGCCAGCAGTGATCCGACAGGGGAACGTGAGCAGTTCTTC. It specifies CASSDPTGEREQFF.

The chain joins TRBV5-1 to TRBJ2-3; 8 positions match TRBD2. Germline CDR1 reads SGHRS; CDR2 reads YFSETQ. The CDR3 runs to 16 residues. V shed 1 base and J 2 bases; nucleotides not matched to a gene: 6. The CDR3 nucleotides are TGCGCCAGCAGCTTGCGGACTAGCACTTCCACAGATACGCAGTATTTT. Its protein product is CASSLRTSTSTDTQYF.

V is TRBV5-1 and J is TRBJ2-7; 10 nucleotides match TRBD1. The CDR3 runs 16 residues. Germline V gene data show CDR1 as SGHRS and CDR2 as YFSETQ. The ends lost 3 bases at V and 3 bases at J; junction bases unmatched: 9. DNA for the CDR3: TGCGCCAGCAGCTCGGGAGGACAGGGGGTTTTCTACGAGCAGTACTTC. Amino acid sequence: CASSSGGQGVFYEQYF.

This clonotype occurred a few times. V usage is TRBV7-3 and J usage is TRBJ2-2; D perhaps matches TRBD1 (6 bases). The germline gives CDR1 SGHTA, CDR2 FQGTGA. The CDR3 has 16 residues. With 5 bases removed from V and 3 bases from J, the gap between germline ends came to 16 bases. CDR3 sequence: CASSPYPGVDTGELFF. CDR3 nucleotide sequence: TGTGCCAGCAGCCCCTACCCAGGGGTTGACACCGGGGAGCTGTTTTTT.

This clonotype has more than one count but fewer than ten. This sequence joins TRBV7-6 and TRBJ1-4, with D perhaps TRBD1 (6 bases). Germline V lookup: CDR1 SGHVS, CDR2 FNYEAQ. This CDR3 comprises 18 residues. The V gene lost 5 bases and the J gene lost 8 bases, with 27 bases spanning the gap. The CDR3 DNA follows: TGTGCCAGCAGCCCTCATACCGCCCGGAGGGGGGCCAGCGAAAAACTGTTTTTT. This codes for CASSPHTARRGASEKLFF.

In this sample, this clonotype turned up a few times. V usage is TRBV28 and J usage is TRBJ2-5; D might be TRBD2 (6 bases). Gene TRBJ2-7 matches the end of the DNA better, so the J call may be wrong. Germline V gives CDR1 MDHEN, CDR2 SYDVKM. The CDR3 has 14 amino acids. Here the CDR3 reads CASSRLDSPYEQYF. The CDR3 coding sequence is TGTGCCAGCAGTAGACTAGATTCTCCCTACGAGCAGTACTTC.

This clonotype occurred a few times. The chain combines TRBV4-1 with TRBJ2-1; 7 bases are a match to TRBD2. From germline, CDR1 is MGHRA and CDR2 YSYEKL. The CDR3 spans 15 residues. V lost 1 base to trimming and J lost 8 bases; unmatched junction nucleotides: 8. The CDR3 loop reads CASSQVIFGGYEQFF. DNA for the CDR3: TGCGCCAGCAGCCAAGTTATATTCGGGGGGTATGAGCAGTTCTTC.

Only a few counts were recorded for this clonotype. This CDR3 reads CASSLDAANEKLFF. In DNA, the CDR3 is TGTGCCAGCAGCCTCGATGCAGCTAATGAAAAACTGTTTTTT. This chain connects TRBV9 to TRBJ1-4; D uncertain. Trimming cost V 4 bases and J 3 bases, with 10 bases left between them. Germline V gene sequence: CDR1 SGDLS, CDR2 YYNGEE. The CDR3 loop spans 14 amino acids.

This clonotype showed up just a few times. The genes are TRBV6-5 and TRBJ1-2; TRBD1 matches 7 bases. The CDR3 contains 13 residues. The V gene's germline CDR1 is MNHEY and CDR2 SVGAGI. Unmatched junction bases numbered 7, after V lost 6 bases and J lost 6 bases. The DNA for the CDR3 is TGTGCCAGCAGCATGACAGGGCTTAATGGCTACACCTTC. Residues: CASSMTGLNGYTF.

A remark on this clonotype: An end of the junction differs from the germline gene, which may be a read error. The chain joins TRBV5-1 to TRBJ2-1; 8 nucleotides match TRBD2. Gene TRBJ2-5 matches the end of the DNA better, so the J call may be wrong. There are 17 residues in the CDR3. Germline V gives CDR1 SGHRS, CDR2 YFSETQ. The CDR3 protein is CTSSLEAGGAWQETQYF. Here the CDR3 DNA reads TGCACCAGCAGCTTGGAGGCGGGGGGCGCCTGGCAAGAGACCCAGTACTTC.

This clonotype showed up just a few times. This chain connects TRBV12-3 or TRBV12-4 to TRBJ2-1; 7 nucleotides align to TRBD2. V trimming: 7 bases; J trimming: 1 base; junction bases outside the gene matches: 13. This CDR3 contains 17 residues. In DNA, the CDR3 is TGTGCCAGCATCCCCAAGGGGCGGGGGAAGTCCTACAATGAGCAGTTCTTC. This sequence encodes CASIPKGRGKSYNEQFF.

This clonotype turned up a few times. This rearrangement joins TRBV6-5 to TRBJ1-4; TRBD1 aligns across 7 bases. The CDR3 consists of 15 residues. The V and J ends lost 1 base and 4 bases, in that order; junction bases with no gene match: 3. From germline, CDR1 is MNHEY and CDR2 SVGAGI. CDR3 residues: CASSYFTGDNEKLFF. The CDR3 DNA is TGTGCCAGCAGTTACTTCACAGGGGATAATGAAAAACTGTTTTTT.

This sequence joins TRBV9 and TRBJ1-2, with 9 bases aligning to TRBD1. In germline, CDR1 is SGDLS, CDR2 YYNGEE. V was clipped by 3 bases and J by 6 bases; unmatched bases: 9. CDR3 length: 15 amino acids. The CDR3 region is CASSGRTGTGNGYTF. CDR3 DNA: TGTGCCAGCAGCGGAAGGACCGGGACAGGGAATGGCTACACCTTC.